The rows below give T cell receptor beta chains drawn from one sample of a study of blood T cell repertoires in COVID-19. The method was immunoSEQ multiplex PCR; TCRdb's version includes in-frame clones alone and lacks a portion of them. The top ten hold about 12% of the sample, which has some 200,000 clones, around 82% seen once. Material: PBMCs or T cells enriched from blood (not recorded which). The receptors stem from a man aged 40-49 years who had recovered from COVID-19. Both conserved end residues are part of each CDR3. The D gene is left open where the match is weak. Expanded clones are given a class, and other clones once, few, many or no size at all.

cdr3_nt cdr3_aa clone_size j_call v_call d_call
TGTGCCAGCTCACGGGACAGGAATCAGCCCCAGCATTTT CASSRDRNQPQHF NA TRBJ1-5 TRBV18 TRBD1
TGTGCCAGCAGCCAGGGAGGCTATGGCTACACCTTC CASSQGGYGYTF few TRBJ1-2 TRBV27 NA
TGTGCCAGCAGCTTAGTCGGACTGAGGGGCTACACCTTC CASSLVGLRGYTF NA TRBJ1-2 TRBV11-2 NA
TGTGCCAGCAGCCTAGGTAGCTCCTACAATGAGCAGTTCTTC CASSLGSSYNEQFF NA TRBJ2-1 TRBV11-3 NA
TGTGCCACCCAGGGGCACATGACAGATACGCAGTATTTT CATQGHMTDTQYF NA TRBJ2-3 TRBV24-1 NA
TGTGCCAGCAGCTTGGGGCGTGTTACCCTGGGCGGTGGCAATGAGCAGTTCTTC CASSLGRVTLGGGNEQFF NA TRBJ2-1 TRBV11-2 NA
TGCAGCGTTGACCAGAATGAAAAACTGTTTTTT CSVDQNEKLFF NA TRBJ1-4 TRBV29-1 NA
TGTGCCAGCAGTGACCAGACAGGTTCCTACGAGCAGTACTTC CASSDQTGSYEQYF NA TRBJ2-7 TRBV6-1 NA
TGTGCCAGCAGCTTCGGGATGAACACTGAAGCTTTCTTT CASSFGMNTEAFF NA TRBJ1-1 TRBV7-2 NA
TGCAGCGTTGACAGGGGGTTCACAGATACGCAGTATTTT CSVDRGFTDTQYF NA TRBJ2-3 TRBV29-1 TRBD1
TGTGCCATCAGTGAGGAGGGCGGGGTGAACACCGGGGAGCTGTTTTTT CAISEEGGVNTGELFF NA TRBJ2-2 TRBV10-3 NA
TGCAGCGCTCGGGGGGTCTATGGCTACACCTTC CSARGVYGYTF NA TRBJ1-2 TRBV29-1 NA
TGTGCCAGCAGTTTTACAAACAGGGGAGGCTACACCTTC CASSFTNRGGYTF once TRBJ1-2 TRBV11-2 TRBD1
TGTGCCAGTAGTCCACAGGCTCAGCCCCAGCATTTT CASSPQAQPQHF NA TRBJ1-5 TRBV19 NA
TGCGCCAGCAGCTTCGACAGTAATCAGCCCCAGCATTTT CASSFDSNQPQHF NA TRBJ1-5 TRBV5-1 NA
TGTGCCAGCAGTCACGGCGGACAGGGGCGAACTGAAGCTTTCTTT CASSHGGQGRTEAFF NA TRBJ1-1 TRBV27 TRBD1
TGTGCCAGCAGTTTTAAGGGGACAAACCAAGAGACCCAGTACTTC CASSFKGTNQETQYF NA TRBJ2-5 TRBV28 NA
TGTGCCAGCAGTTTCCGACAGGGTGTAAATCAGCCCCAGCATTTT CASSFRQGVNQPQHF NA TRBJ1-5 TRBV6-2/TRBV6-3 TRBD1
TGTGCCAGCAGCCGGGGTCCGGGACTAGCGGTATACGAGCAGTACTTC CASSRGPGLAVYEQYF NA TRBJ2-7 TRBV7-9 TRBD2
TGCGCCAGCAGTGAGAGGGGGTCGGGGACCCAGTACTTC CASSERGSGTQYF NA TRBJ2-5 TRBV10-1 NA
TGTGCCAGCAACAGACCAGGGCGTAGTGCTGAAGCTTTCTTT CASNRPGRSAEAFF NA TRBJ1-1 TRBV6-5 NA
TGTGCCAGTAGTATACTAGCGGGAGTTCAGTTCTTC CASSILAGVQFF NA TRBJ2-1 TRBV19 TRBD2
TGTGCCAGCAGTGAGGACAGGGGGAATCAGCCCCAGCATTTT CASSEDRGNQPQHF NA TRBJ1-5 TRBV2 TRBD1
TGCGCCAGCACCCAACGGGGGGGAGGGCAGCCCCAGCATTTT CASTQRGGGQPQHF NA TRBJ1-5 TRBV10-1 NA
TGTGCCAGGGCGACTAGCCAAGAGACCCAGTACTTC CARATSQETQYF NA TRBJ2-5 TRBV2 NA
TGTGCCAGCAGCCCAGGACAGGGTAATGCTGAAAAACTGTTTTTT CASSPGQGNAEKLFF once TRBJ1-4 TRBV7-9 TRBD1
TGTGCCAGCAGTGAAGGGACTAGCGCGACAGATACGCAGTATTTT CASSEGTSATDTQYF NA TRBJ2-3 TRBV27 TRBD2
TGTGCCACCAGTAGGTACGGGAGCGACAATGAGCAGTTCTTC CATSRYGSDNEQFF NA TRBJ2-1 TRBV24-1 NA
TGTGCCAGCAGTCCACACGACACAGATACGCAGTATTTT CASSPHDTDTQYF NA TRBJ2-3 TRBV27 NA
TGTGCCAGCAGCCAAGATTTCGGGACAGGAAATCAGCCCCAGCATTTT CASSQDFGTGNQPQHF NA TRBJ1-5 TRBV3-1/TRBV3-2 TRBD1
TGTGCCAGCAGTGACCGGGGGGGACGGGATGAGCAGTTCTTC CASSDRGGRDEQFF NA TRBJ2-1 TRBV6-4 TRBD2
TGCGCCAGCAGCTTGGAGAGACAGTCCACAGATACGCAGTATTTT CASSLERQSTDTQYF NA TRBJ2-3 TRBV5-1 NA
TGTGCCAGCAGCATGATCAGACAGGGGGCCTCCCTCCACTTT CASSMIRQGASLHF NA TRBJ1-6 TRBV11-2 TRBD1
TGTGCCTGGAAAAGCGGGAGGTCCACAGATACGCAGTATTTT CAWKSGRSTDTQYF NA TRBJ2-3 TRBV30 TRBD2
TGTGCCACCAGTGATCCGACAGGGAGCTCCTACAATGAGCAGTTCTTC CATSDPTGSSYNEQFF NA TRBJ2-1 TRBV24-1 TRBD1
TGTGCCAGCAGCTTAGGGACTAGTAAAGAGACCCAGTACTTC CASSLGTSKETQYF NA TRBJ2-5 TRBV7-8 TRBD2
TGTGCCAGCAGCCTCCTCAGGGGCCCGACCGGGGAGCTGTTTTTT CASSLLRGPTGELFF NA TRBJ2-2 TRBV7-9 NA
TGCGCCAGCAGCCAAAACCCAGGGTGGTCTGAAGCTTTCTTT CASSQNPGWSEAFF NA TRBJ1-1 TRBV4-1 NA
TGTGCCAGCAGCTTAGTCGGGGACTCGTACAATGAGCAGTTCTTC CASSLVGDSYNEQFF once TRBJ2-1 TRBV7-3 NA
TGTGCCAGCAGCCCGGGACACGCTGAAGCTTTCTTT CASSPGHAEAFF NA TRBJ1-1 TRBV9 NA
TGTGCCAGCAACCGGGACAGGTACAATGAGCAGTTCTTC CASNRDRYNEQFF NA TRBJ2-1 TRBV28 TRBD1
TGTGCCAGTAGTACCGGGACAGCGGATGAAAAACTGTTTTTT CASSTGTADEKLFF NA TRBJ1-4 TRBV19 TRBD1
TGTGCCAGCACCCCTTCAAGCGGGAGGCCCAATGAGCAGTTCTTC CASTPSSGRPNEQFF NA TRBJ2-1 TRBV7-9 TRBD2
TGTGCCAGCAGTTTGGGGGGGGCCCAAGAGACCCAGTACTTC CASSLGGAQETQYF once TRBJ2-5 TRBV28 NA
TGTGCCAGTGGTGGCGGGGGGCTTGAGGAGACCCAGTACTTC CASGGGGLEETQYF NA TRBJ2-5 TRBV6-5 TRBD2
TGTGCCAGCAGCCCCAGGACTACCCACACAGATACGCAGTATTTT CASSPRTTHTDTQYF NA TRBJ2-3 TRBV5-4 NA
TGCAGCGTCCATCAGGGGAACACTGAAGCTTTCTTT CSVHQGNTEAFF few TRBJ1-1 TRBV29-1 NA